This TCR beta chain was sequenced in a study of T cell changes during pregnancy in multiple sclerosis. Clones were read by immunoSEQ multiplex PCR, and TCRdb kept only the in-frame ones, dropping some. The sample holds more than 45,000 clones, under 95% seen once. The TCR comes from a female donor with multiple sclerosis, enrolled in a pregnancy study. Sequenced here: CD4+ T cells from peripheral blood mononuclear cells, sampled in the second trimester of pregnancy.

CDR3 protein: CASSPGQEYYGYTF. DNA for the CDR3: TGTGCCAGCTCACCCGGACAGGAGTACTATGGCTACACCTTC. The V call is TRBV18, the J call TRBJ1-2, with 7 bases identical to TRBD1. Germline trimming cut 3 bases from V and 3 bases from J; bases unmatched to any gene: 4. CDR3 size: 14 residues. Germline CDR1 reads KGHSH; CDR2 reads LQKENI.